This TCR beta chain was profiled in a study of T cell changes during pregnancy in multiple sclerosis. The repertoire was sequenced with immunoSEQ multiplex PCR; TCRdb's copy has only in-frame clones and lacks some. The table lists 40,000 to 45,000 clones, 80% to 95% of them singletons. Per germline, CDR1 SGHTA and CDR2 FQGTGA. CDR3 length equals 17 residues. The V and J ends lost 5 bases and 0 bases respectively, with 17 bases between them. The chain combines TRBV7-3 with TRBJ2-1; D might be TRBD2 (6 bases). The clonotype originates from a female donor with multiple sclerosis, enrolled in a pregnancy study. Sequencing was performed on CD4+ T cells from peripheral blood mononuclear cells, taken in the third trimester of pregnancy. The CDR3 DNA is TGTGCCAGCAGCCTAGATTCTAGCGCCAGCTCCTACAATGAGCAGTTCTTC. Translated: CASSLDSSASSYNEQFF. The whole variable domain, filled in from reference TRBV7-3 and TRBJ2-1, reads GAGVSQTPSNKVTEKGKYVELRCDPISGHTALYWYRQSLGQGPEFLIYFQGTGAADDSGLPNDRFFAVRPEGSVSTLKIQRTERGDSAVYLCASSLDSSASSYNEQFFGPGTRLTVL.